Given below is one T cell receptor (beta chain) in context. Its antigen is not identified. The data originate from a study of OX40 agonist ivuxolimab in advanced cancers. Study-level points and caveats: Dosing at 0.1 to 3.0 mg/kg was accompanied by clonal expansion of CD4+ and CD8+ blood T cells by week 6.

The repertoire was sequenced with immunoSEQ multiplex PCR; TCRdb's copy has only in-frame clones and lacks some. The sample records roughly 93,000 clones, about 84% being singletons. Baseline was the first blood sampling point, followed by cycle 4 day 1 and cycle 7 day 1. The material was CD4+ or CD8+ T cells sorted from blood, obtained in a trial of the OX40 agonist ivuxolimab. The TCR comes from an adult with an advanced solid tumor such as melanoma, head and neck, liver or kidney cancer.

The CDR3 coding sequence is TGTGCCAGCAGCTTAGACGTGGGCAATCAGCCCCAGCATTTT. Translated, it gives CASSLDVGNQPQHF. The chain carries TRBV7-2 and TRBJ1-5; D remains unclear. V was clipped by 1 base and J by 2 bases, with 6 bases between them. Germline CDR1 SGHTA, CDR2 FQGNSA. The CDR3 runs to 14 residues.